This paragraph covers one T cell receptor (beta chain) sequence. The antigen this receptor binds is unknown. The record has no base qualities; no much larger clone is one base away. This specimen comes from a study of chemoradiotherapy in HPV16-positive cancers (dated 2022 in TCRdb). Background on the whole study: Functional T-cell assays on cells from two HPV16-positive patients defined candidate HPV-specific T-cell clones and common TCR motifs. The study asked whether T-cell immunity against the HPV oncoproteins E6 and E7 changes during chemoradiotherapy and whether it affects survival. Next, the candidate HPV-specific TCRs and motifs were followed in TCR repertoires from around 87 patients with HPV-related cancers.

Repertoires were sampled repeatedly over the course of chemoradiotherapy, so clonal expansion could be followed in the tumor microenvironment. V is reduced by 4 bases and J by 1 base, leaving a spacing of 13 bases between them. Spanning cysteine to phenylalanine, the CDR3 consists of 15 amino acids. Just CDR3 DNA is preserved here, 45 bases in frame from base 1. CDR1 ENHRY and CDR2 SYGVKD are derived from the germline V gene. Study-wide conclusions, independent of this receptor: The functional definition of HPV-specific T cells came from only two HPV16-positive patients, and the survival association was reported for HPV16-positive patients. In HPV16-positive patients, expansion of HPV-responsive T cells during chemoradiotherapy was associated with improved recurrence-free survival. Expansion of candidate HPV-specific clones and E7-related TCR motifs was observed in the tumor microenvironment during treatment, whereas no such expansion was observed for non-HPV-specific T cells.

Libraries were prepared through the immunoSEQ multiplex PCR assay. TCRdb provides this immuneACCESS table in a form limited to in-frame rearrangements. Some clones are lacking; in checked studies, under half of them reflect an unresolved V gene, and why the rest are absent is not known. A total of 1,500 to 2,000 clones appear in this sample, around 80% of them only once. The ten most abundant clones make up about 7% of the sample. The receptor's source is a human donor with HPV-associated anogenital cancer. The rearranged segments are TRBV10-3 and TRBJ2-5; the D gene is tentatively TRBD1 or TRBD2, each matching 7 bases. The sample consisted of tumor tissue, taken from a patient who underwent chemoradiotherapy. The bases are TGTGCCATCAGTGTGGCAGGGGGGGGCCAAGAGACCCAGTACTTC. This encodes CAISVAGGGQETQYF.